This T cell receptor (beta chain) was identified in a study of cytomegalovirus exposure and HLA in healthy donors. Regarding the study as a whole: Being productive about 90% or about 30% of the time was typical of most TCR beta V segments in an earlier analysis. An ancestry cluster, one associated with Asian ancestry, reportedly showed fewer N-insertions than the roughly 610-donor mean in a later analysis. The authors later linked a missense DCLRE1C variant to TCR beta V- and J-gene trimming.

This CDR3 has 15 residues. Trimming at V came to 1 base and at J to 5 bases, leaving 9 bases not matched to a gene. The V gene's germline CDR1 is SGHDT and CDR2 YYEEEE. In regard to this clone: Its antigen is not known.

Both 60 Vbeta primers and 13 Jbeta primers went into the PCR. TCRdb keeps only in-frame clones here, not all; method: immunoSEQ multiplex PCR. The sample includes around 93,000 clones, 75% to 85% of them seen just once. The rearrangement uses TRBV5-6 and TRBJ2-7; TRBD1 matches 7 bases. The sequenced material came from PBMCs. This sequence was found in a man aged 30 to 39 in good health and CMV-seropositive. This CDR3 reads CASSLHEGAGDEQYF. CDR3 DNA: TGTGCCAGCAGCTTGCATGAGGGGGCAGGCGACGAGCAGTACTTC.